This T cell receptor (beta chain) stems from a study of PD-1 blockade in classical Hodgkin lymphoma. Time point given: cycle 4 day 1 (C4D1), after less than seven weeks of nivolumab. Patients all relapsed after autologous stem cell transplantation, and there was variation in brentuximab vedotin exposure. The authors enriched CD8+ T cells from thawed PBMCs via magnetic negative selection. Study outcomes and limitations: Any patient who commenced nivolumab under 1 year after ASCT was excluded.

The germline V gene encodes CDR1 MGHRA and CDR2 YSYEKL. The CDR3 spans 17 residues. V lost 0 bases and J lost 4; bases outside the gene matches: 7. Assay used: immunoSEQ multiplex PCR; TCRdb lists only in-frame clones, some missing. The sample holds 7,300 or so clones, 75% to 80% seen once. On this clone: Its antigen is unknown.

The chain carries TRBV4-1 and TRBJ2-1, with 9 bases matching TRBD1. Sequences were derived from CD8+ T cells from blood, sampled before the fourth cycle of nivolumab. The TCR comes from a human donor with classical Hodgkin lymphoma. This chain's CDR3 is CASSQDWGDRVYNEQFF. CDR3 nucleotide sequence: TGCGCCAGCAGCCAAGATTGGGGGGACAGGGTTTACAATGAGCAGTTCTTC.